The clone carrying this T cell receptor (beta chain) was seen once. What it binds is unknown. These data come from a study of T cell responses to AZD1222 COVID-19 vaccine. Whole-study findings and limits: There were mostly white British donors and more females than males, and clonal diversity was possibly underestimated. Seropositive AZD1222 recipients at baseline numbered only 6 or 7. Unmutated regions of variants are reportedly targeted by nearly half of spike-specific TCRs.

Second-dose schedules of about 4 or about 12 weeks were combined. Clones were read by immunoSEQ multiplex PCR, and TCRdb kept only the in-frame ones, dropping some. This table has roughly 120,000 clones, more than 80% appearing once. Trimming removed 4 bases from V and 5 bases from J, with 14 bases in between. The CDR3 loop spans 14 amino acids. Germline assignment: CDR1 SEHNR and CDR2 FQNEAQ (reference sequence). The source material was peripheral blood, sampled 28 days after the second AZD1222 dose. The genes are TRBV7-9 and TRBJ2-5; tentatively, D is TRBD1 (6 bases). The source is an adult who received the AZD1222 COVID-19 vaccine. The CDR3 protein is CASSSWDIGETQYF. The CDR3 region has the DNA TGTGCCAGCAGCTCTTGGGACATCGGCGAGACCCAGTACTTC.